The source of this T cell receptor (beta chain) is a study of identical twins. Study results and limitations: Beta out-of-frame sequences showed weaker excess twin sharing. Models predicted less out-of-frame TCR alpha sharing in monozygotic twins than was found.

This clonotype was detected ten times or more. Its target is unknown. This CDR3 contains 15 residues. Germline loops: CDR1 SEHNR, CDR2 FQNEAQ (reference sequence). Deletions cut 5 bases from V and 3 bases from J, with 17 bases between. Carrying unique molecular identifiers, the cDNA also gained a universal primer site through template switching. TCRdb analysed the 5' RACE reads with MiXCR anew, one entry per CDR3 protein. This table has 450,000 or so distinct CDR3 sequences, roughly an eighth appearing once. These records were also assigned to another study, of yellow fever vaccine responses in identical twins. In that study: In identical twins, vaccine T cell responses appeared partly shared and partly individual.

The rearrangement links TRBV7-9 to TRBJ2-7, with a tentative D call TRBD2 (5 bases). The TCR was taken from a woman aged 18-29 years in good health. The specimen sequenced was CD4+ T cells sorted from blood. As DNA, the CDR3 is TGTGCCAGCAGCCCGAGGGAGTTAGGGTTCTACGAGCAGTACTTC. Its translation: CASSPRELGFYEQYF.